This T cell receptor beta chain was sequenced in a study of T cell responses to AZD1222 COVID-19 vaccine. Study-wide points: Increases in Spike-specific TCR breadth and depth were seen after two AZD1222 doses. Across spike, vaccine-associated CD4 TCRs were found, dominant at 160-218 and 743-854.

Notes on this clone: Antigen unknown.

Here immunoSEQ multiplex PCR was the method, and the copy in TCRdb shows in-frame clones only, minus some. The sample lists 140,000 or so clones; around 90% were seen once. The CDR3 has 14 amino acids. Per the germline V gene, CDR1 is MDHEN and CDR2 is SYDVKM. V lost 6 bases, J lost 3 bases, and 5 bases stayed unmatched. The specimen was peripheral blood, collected 28 days after the second dose of the MenACWY control vaccine. The rearrangement joins TRBV28 to TRBJ2-3; 8 nucleotides match TRBD2. The sequence was collected from an adult who received the MenACWY meningococcal vaccine as a control. The chain's CDR3 is CASRPTSVTDTQYF. The CDR3, as DNA: TGTGCCAGCAGGCCGACTAGCGTGACAGATACGCAGTATTTT.